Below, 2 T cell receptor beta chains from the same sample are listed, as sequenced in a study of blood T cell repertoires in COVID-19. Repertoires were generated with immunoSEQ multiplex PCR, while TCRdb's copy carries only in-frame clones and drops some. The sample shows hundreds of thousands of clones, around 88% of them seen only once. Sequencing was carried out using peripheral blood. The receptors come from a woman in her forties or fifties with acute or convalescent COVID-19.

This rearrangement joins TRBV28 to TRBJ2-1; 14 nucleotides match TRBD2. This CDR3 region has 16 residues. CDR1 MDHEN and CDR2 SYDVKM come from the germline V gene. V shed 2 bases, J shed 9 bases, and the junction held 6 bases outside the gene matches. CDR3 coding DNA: TGTGCCAGCAGTTTACGCCCGGGACTAGCGGGAGCTGAGCAGTTCTTC. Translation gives CASSLRPGLAGAEQFF.

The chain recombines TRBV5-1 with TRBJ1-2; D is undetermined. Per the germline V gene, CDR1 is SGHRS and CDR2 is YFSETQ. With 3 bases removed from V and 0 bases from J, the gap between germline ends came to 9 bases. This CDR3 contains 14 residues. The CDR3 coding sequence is TGCGCCAGCAGCTGGCAAACCTCTAACTATGGCTACACCTTC. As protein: CASSWQTSNYGYTF.